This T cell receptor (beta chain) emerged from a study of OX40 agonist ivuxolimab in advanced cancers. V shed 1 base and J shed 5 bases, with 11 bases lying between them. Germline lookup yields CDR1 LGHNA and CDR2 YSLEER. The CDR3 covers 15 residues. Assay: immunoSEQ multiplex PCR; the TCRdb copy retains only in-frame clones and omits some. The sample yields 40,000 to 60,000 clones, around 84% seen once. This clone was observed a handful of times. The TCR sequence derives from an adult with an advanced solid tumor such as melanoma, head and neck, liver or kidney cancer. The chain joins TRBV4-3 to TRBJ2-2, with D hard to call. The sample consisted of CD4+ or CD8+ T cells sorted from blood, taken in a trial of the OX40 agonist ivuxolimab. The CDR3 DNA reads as TGCGCCAGCAGCCAAGCCACATACGGTACCGGGGAGCTGTTTTTT. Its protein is CASSQATYGTGELFF.